These 21 T cell receptor beta chains were sequenced from one sample in a study of cytomegalovirus exposure and HLA in healthy donors. Assay: immunoSEQ multiplex PCR; the TCRdb copy retains only in-frame clones and omits some. The table has 100,000 to 120,000 clones, about 86% seen once. Input material: PBMCs. Receptors originate from a woman between 18 and 29 years old in good health and CMV-seropositive.

This sequence joins TRBV29-1 and TRBJ1-2; possibly TRBD1 for D (6 bases). With 2 bases removed from V and 1 base from J, the gap between germline ends came to 11 bases. The CDR3 extends over 14 amino acids. Germline CDR1 is SQVTM and CDR2 is ANQGSEA. This CDR3 reads CSVERGGFNYGYTF. The CDR3 DNA is TGCAGCGTTGAAAGGGGGGGATTTAACTATGGCTACACCTTC.

This chain uses TRBV19 with TRBJ1-5; TRBD1 might be the D (6 bases). The length of the CDR3 is 15 residues. Trimming took off 5 bases at V and 7 bases at J, with 18 bases between the two ends. Germline V gene sequence: CDR1 LNHDA, CDR2 SQIVND (reference sequence). In DNA form, the CDR3 reads TGTGCCAGTAGTTCTCTCACAGGGCTGGGACAGCCCCAGCATTTT. It translates to CASSSLTGLGQPQHF.

The chain carries TRBV7-3 and TRBJ2-5; no clear D. Germline-derived CDR1 and CDR2 are SGHTA and FQGTGA. The V end lost 2 bases, the J end lost 5 bases, and 12 bases lay between the germline ends. This CDR3 is built from 14 residues. The CDR3 coding sequence is TGTGCCAGCAGCTTACAAAGCGCCGGGGAGACCCAGTACTTC. Translation gives CASSLQSAGETQYF.

The CDR3 nucleotides read TGTGCCAGCAGCGGGTACAGGGGGCGCGGCACTGAAGCTTTCTTT. Its protein product is CASSGYRGRGTEAFF. The rearrangement joins TRBV11-2 to TRBJ1-1; 9 nucleotides agree with TRBD1. V dropped 5 bases and J dropped 4; count of bases not matched to a gene: 8. Germline loops: CDR1 SGHAT, CDR2 FQNNGV. The length of the CDR3 is 15 residues.

This clone was counted only a few times. The chain uses TRBV6-6 and TRBJ1-2; 9 bases are a match to TRBD1. V shed 0 bases, J shed 6 bases, and the junction held 2 bases outside the gene matches. CDR3 length: 14 amino acids. Per the germline V gene, CDR1 is MNHNY and CDR2 is SVGAGI (reference sequence). CDR3 sequence (DNA): TGTGCCAGCAGTTACTCCGGGACAGGGAATGGCTACACCTTC. It translates to CASSYSGTGNGYTF.

The rearrangement uses TRBV11-3 and TRBJ2-5; D is perhaps TRBD2 (5 bases). In germline, CDR1 is SGHNT, CDR2 YENEEA. The ends were cut back, 2 bases at V and 4 bases at J, with 11 bases in the middle. The CDR3 runs 14 residues. This chain's CDR3 is CASSLLRGRETQYF. CDR3 nucleotide sequence: TGTGCCAGCAGCTTACTTCGGGGTAGAGAGACCCAGTACTTC.

The rearrangement uses TRBV9 and TRBJ2-7; 7 bases fit TRBD2. The CDR3 is 15 residues long. Germline values: CDR1 SGDLS, CDR2 YYNGEE. The J segment lost 0 bases and the V segment lost 3 bases, leaving 6 bases of the junction unmatched. The CDR3 DNA sequence: TGTGCCAGCAGCGGTACTAGCGAACCCTCCTACGAGCAGTACTTC. It translates to CASSGTSEPSYEQYF.

The V gene is TRBV5-1, the J gene TRBJ2-1; the match to TRBD2 covers 12 bases. This CDR3 is 15 amino acids long. Germline CDR1 reads SGHRS; CDR2 reads YFSETQ. With 3 bases clipped from V and 5 bases from J, the junction kept 3 bases outside the gene matches. The CDR3 spells CASSSGLAGNNEQFF. CDR3 coding DNA: TGCGCCAGCAGCTCCGGACTAGCGGGAAACAATGAGCAGTTCTTC.

The gene calls are TRBV10-2 and TRBJ1-5, with 10 bases lining up with TRBD1. Germline values: CDR1 WSHSY, CDR2 SAAADI. The length of the CDR3 is 13 residues. V was pared by 7 bases and J by 8 bases, with 5 bases of the junction left unmatched. CDR3 in DNA: TGCGCCAGCACTCATGGACAGGGGGAGCCCCAGCATTTT. This translates into CASTHGQGEPQHF.

V and J are TRBV7-9 and TRBJ2-1; TRBD1 matches at 8 bases. After removal of 4 bases from V and 4 bases from J, the junction contained 6 bases not matched to a gene. There are 15 residues in the CDR3. CDR1 SEHNR and CDR2 FQNEAQ come from the germline V gene (reference sequence). CDR3 protein: CASSSQGVFYNEQFF. For the CDR3, the DNA is TGTGCCAGCAGCTCACAGGGGGTCTTTTACAATGAGCAGTTCTTC.

The chain links TRBV19 to TRBJ1-1; D is undetermined. The germline V gene encodes CDR1 LNHDA and CDR2 SQIVND (reference sequence). Trimming took 1 base from V and 0 from J, leaving 9 bases between them. The CDR3 covers 15 residues. Here the CDR3 DNA reads TGTGCCAGTAGTATAGTAACTCCTTTGAACACTGAAGCTTTCTTT. Protein product: CASSIVTPLNTEAFF.

This sequence joins TRBV6-1 and TRBJ1-5, with unresolved D. Trimming removed 7 bases at V and 3 bases at J, with 10 bases between. This CDR3 has 13 amino acids. Per germline, CDR1 MNHNS and CDR2 SASEGT. CDR3 amino acids: CASMRLSNQPQHF. The CDR3 DNA follows: TGTGCCAGCATGAGGCTTTCCAATCAGCCCCAGCATTTT.

The chain joins TRBV4-2 to TRBJ2-1, with 7 bases aligning to TRBD2. The ends lost 0 bases at V and 2 bases at J; junction bases unmatched: 4. The germline V gene has CDR1 LGHNA and CDR2 YNFKEQ. There are 16 residues in the CDR3. The CDR3 is CASSQDWAGAYNEQFF. The CDR3 bases are TGTGCCAGCAGCCAAGATTGGGCGGGGGCCTACAATGAGCAGTTCTTC.

This chain connects TRBV11-3 to TRBJ1-1; D is uncertain. CDR3 size: 11 residues. V lost 4 bases to trimming and J lost 8 bases, with 8 bases between them. Germline CDR1 and CDR2: SGHNT and YENEEA. The chain's CDR3 is CASSSLREAFF. The CDR3, as DNA: TGTGCCAGCAGCTCCCTTCGGGAAGCTTTCTTT.

This clone was counted at least ten times. The chain links TRBV6-1 to TRBJ2-4; the D is unclear. In germline, CDR1 is MNHNS, CDR2 SASEGT. Trimming shortened V by 3 bases and J by 0 bases, and 6 bases separated the two germline ends. The CDR3 extends over 14 amino acids. This chain's CDR3 is CASSDLLAKNIQYF. In nucleotides, the CDR3 is TGTGCCAGCAGTGACCTGTTAGCCAAAAACATTCAGTACTTC.

V usage is TRBV29-1 and J usage is TRBJ1-1, with D maybe TRBD1 (6 bases). The germline V gene has CDR1 SQVTM and CDR2 ANQGSEA. This CDR3 comprises 12 residues. With 8 bases removed from V and 2 bases from J, the gap between germline ends came to 12 bases. The CDR3 loop reads CSLGGANTEAFF. Written as DNA, the CDR3 is TGCAGCCTAGGGGGGGCAAACACTGAAGCTTTCTTT.

The CDR3 is CASSLALRGNQETQYF. The DNA of the CDR3 is TGTGCCAGCAGCTTGGCCCTGCGGGGCAACCAAGAGACCCAGTACTTC. V and J are TRBV5-4 and TRBJ2-5, with a weak D call TRBD2 (6 bases). This CDR3 has 16 residues. Trimming removed 0 bases at V and 0 bases at J, with 12 bases between. Germline CDR1 reads SGHNT; CDR2 reads YYREEE (reference sequence).

The chain employs TRBV4-2 and TRBJ2-1, with 7 bases fitting TRBD2. V lost 8 bases and J lost 1; bases outside the gene matches: 8. CDR3 length: 15 residues. Germline V gene sequence: CDR1 LGHNA, CDR2 YNFKEQ. The CDR3 region is CASQLGRGSYNEQFF. CDR3 in DNA: TGTGCCAGCCAGCTGGGGCGGGGGTCCTACAATGAGCAGTTCTTC.

The chain couples TRBV15 to TRBJ1-2, with D possibly TRBD1 on 6 matching bases. There are 14 residues in the CDR3. The V gene lost 0 bases and the J gene lost 8 bases, with 13 bases spanning the gap. The germline gives CDR1 LNHNV, CDR2 YYDKDF (reference sequence). CDR3: CATSRDLGQRGYTF. CDR3 coding DNA: TGTGCCACCAGCAGAGATCTGGGACAACGCGGCTACACCTTC.

The chain couples TRBV5-1 to TRBJ2-4; 8 bases align to TRBD1. CDR3 length: 15 amino acids. V shed 0 bases, J shed 3 bases, and the junction held 2 bases outside the gene matches. In germline, CDR1 is SGHRS, CDR2 YFSETQ. CDR3 in amino acids: CASSLGQGSKNIQYF. CDR3 DNA sequence: TGCGCCAGCAGCTTGGGACAGGGGAGCAAAAACATTCAGTACTTC.

This chain connects TRBV7-2 to TRBJ2-7, with 9 bases matching TRBD1. V lost 5 bases to trimming and J lost 6 bases; unmatched junction nucleotides: 8. In germline, CDR1 is SGHTA, CDR2 FQGNSA. There are 14 residues in the CDR3. This CDR3 reads CASSVGTGSGEQYF. The CDR3 DNA reads as TGTGCCAGCAGCGTTGGGACAGGGAGCGGCGAGCAGTACTTC.